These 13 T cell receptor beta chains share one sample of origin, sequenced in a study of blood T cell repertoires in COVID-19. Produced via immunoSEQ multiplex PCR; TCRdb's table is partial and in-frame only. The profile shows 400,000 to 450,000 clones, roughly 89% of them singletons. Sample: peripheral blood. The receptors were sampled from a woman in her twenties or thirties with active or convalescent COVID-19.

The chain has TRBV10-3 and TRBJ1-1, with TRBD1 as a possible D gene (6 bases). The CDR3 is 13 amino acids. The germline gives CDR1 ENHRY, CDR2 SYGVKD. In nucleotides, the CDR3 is TGTGCGACTTCACGGGGGGCACCCACTGAAGCTTTCTTT. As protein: CATSRGAPTEAFF.

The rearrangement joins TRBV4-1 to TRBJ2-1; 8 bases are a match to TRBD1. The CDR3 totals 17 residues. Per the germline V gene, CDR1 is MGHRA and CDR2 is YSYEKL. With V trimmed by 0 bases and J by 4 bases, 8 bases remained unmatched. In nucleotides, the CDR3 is TGCGCCAGCAGCCAAGATATTATAGGGACAGGATACAATGAGCAGTTCTTC. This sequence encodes CASSQDIIGTGYNEQFF.

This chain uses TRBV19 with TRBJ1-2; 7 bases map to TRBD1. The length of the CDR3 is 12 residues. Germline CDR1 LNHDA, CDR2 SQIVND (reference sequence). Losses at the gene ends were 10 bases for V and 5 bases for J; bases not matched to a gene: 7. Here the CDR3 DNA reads TGTGCCACGGGAATCAGGGGGTATGGCTACACCTTC. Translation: CATGIRGYGYTF.

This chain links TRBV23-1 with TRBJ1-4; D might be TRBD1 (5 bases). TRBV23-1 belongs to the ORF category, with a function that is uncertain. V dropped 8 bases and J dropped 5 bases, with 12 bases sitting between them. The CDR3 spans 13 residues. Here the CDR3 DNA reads TGCGCCAGCCGCGAAGACAGAAATGAAAAACTGTTTTTT. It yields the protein CASREDRNEKLFF.

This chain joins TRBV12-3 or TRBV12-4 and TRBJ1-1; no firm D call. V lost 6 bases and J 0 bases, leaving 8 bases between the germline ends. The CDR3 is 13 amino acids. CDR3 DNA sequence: TGTGCCAGCAGACGGGAGTTGAACACTGAAGCTTTCTTT. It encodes CASRRELNTEAFF.

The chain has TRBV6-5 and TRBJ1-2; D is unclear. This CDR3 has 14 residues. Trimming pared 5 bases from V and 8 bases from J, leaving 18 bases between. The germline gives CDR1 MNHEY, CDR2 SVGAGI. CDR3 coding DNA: TGTGCCAGCAGTCCCTCGGCAGAGGTCCAGGGCTACACCTTC. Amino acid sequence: CASSPSAEVQGYTF.

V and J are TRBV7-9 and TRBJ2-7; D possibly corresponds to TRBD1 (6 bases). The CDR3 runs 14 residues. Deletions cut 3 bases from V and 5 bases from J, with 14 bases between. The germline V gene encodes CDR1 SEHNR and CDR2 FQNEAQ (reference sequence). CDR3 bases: TGTGCCAGCAGCTTCCGACAGGCCCGGGACGAGCAGTACTTC. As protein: CASSFRQARDEQYF. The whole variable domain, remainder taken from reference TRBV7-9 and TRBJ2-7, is DTGVSQNPRHKITKRGQNVTFRCDPISEHNRLYWYRQTLGQGPEFLTYFQNEAQLEKSRLLSDRFSAERPKGSFSTLEIQRTEQGDSAMYLCASSFRQARDEQYFGPGTRLTVT.

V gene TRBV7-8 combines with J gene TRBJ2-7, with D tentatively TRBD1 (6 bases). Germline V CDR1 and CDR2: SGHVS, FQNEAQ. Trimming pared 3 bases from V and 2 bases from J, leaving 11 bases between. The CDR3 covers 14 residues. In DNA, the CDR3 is TGTGCCAGCAGCTTTCAGGACAGAACCTACGAGCAGTACTTC. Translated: CASSFQDRTYEQYF.

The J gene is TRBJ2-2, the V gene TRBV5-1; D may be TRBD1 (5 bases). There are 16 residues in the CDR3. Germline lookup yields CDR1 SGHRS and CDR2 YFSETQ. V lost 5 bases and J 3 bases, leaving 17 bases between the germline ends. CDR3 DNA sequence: TGCGCCAGCAGATTTACTACAGGAGACTACACCGGGGAGCTGTTTTTT. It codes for CASRFTTGDYTGELFF.

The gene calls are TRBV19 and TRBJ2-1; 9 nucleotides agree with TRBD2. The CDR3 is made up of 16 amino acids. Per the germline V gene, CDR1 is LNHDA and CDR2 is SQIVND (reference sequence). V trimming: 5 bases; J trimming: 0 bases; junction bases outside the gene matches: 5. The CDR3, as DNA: TGTGCCAGTAGTTCCCGCGGGGGGGACTCCTACAATGAGCAGTTCTTC. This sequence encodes CASSSRGGDSYNEQFF. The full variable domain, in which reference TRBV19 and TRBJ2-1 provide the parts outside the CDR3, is DGGITQSPKYLFRKEGQNVTLSCEQNLNHDAMYWYRQDPGQGLRLIYYSQIVNDFQKGDIAEGYSVSREKKESFPLTVTSAQKNPTAFYLCASSSRGGDSYNEQFFGPGTRLTVL.

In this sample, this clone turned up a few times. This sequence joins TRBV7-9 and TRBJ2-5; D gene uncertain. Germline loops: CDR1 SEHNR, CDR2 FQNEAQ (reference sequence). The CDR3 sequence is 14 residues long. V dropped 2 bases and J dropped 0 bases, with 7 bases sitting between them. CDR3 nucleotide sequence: TGTGCCAGCAGCTTACGTGCGTACCAAGAGACCCAGTACTTC. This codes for CASSLRAYQETQYF.

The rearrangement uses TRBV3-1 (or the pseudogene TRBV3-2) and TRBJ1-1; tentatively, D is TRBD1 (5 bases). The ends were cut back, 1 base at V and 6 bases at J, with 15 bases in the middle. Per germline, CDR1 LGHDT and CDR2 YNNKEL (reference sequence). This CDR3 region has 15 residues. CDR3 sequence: CASSQAKGRDAEAFF. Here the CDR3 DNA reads TGTGCCAGCAGCCAAGCAAAGGGGCGGGACGCTGAAGCTTTCTTT.

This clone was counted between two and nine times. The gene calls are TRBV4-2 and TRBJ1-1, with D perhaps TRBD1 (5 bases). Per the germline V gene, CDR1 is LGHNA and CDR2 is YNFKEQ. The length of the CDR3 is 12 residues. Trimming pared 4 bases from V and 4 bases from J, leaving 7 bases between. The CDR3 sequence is CASSPDTTEAFF. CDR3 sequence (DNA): TGTGCCAGCAGCCCGGACACCACTGAAGCTTTCTTT.